The 15 T cell receptor beta chains reported below all come from one sample, sequenced in a study of breast tumors, draining lymph nodes, adjacent tissues. One entry per CDR3 protein results from TCRdb running MiXCR on the multiplex PCR reads. The profile shows over 150,000 distinct CDR3 sequences, roughly 29% of them singletons. Axillary draining lymph nodes of breast cancer patients supplied the node samples. The sample consisted of axillary lymph node tissue. The receptors stem from a female donor with breast cancer. Some clones in this sample may be carry-over from other donors' samples.

As for this clonotype: One end of the junction varies from germline; a read error may be responsible. The chain uses TRBV25-1 and TRBJ1-5; D perhaps matches TRBD1 (6 bases). Germline assignment: CDR1 MGHDK and CDR2 SYGVNS. CDR3 length: 15 residues. Here the CDR3 reads CASSGWATGPQPRHF. Here the CDR3 DNA reads TGTGCCAGCAGTGGGTGGGCGACAGGTCCTCAGCCCCGGCATTTT.

This clonotype was observed at least ten times. The CDR3 DNA follows: TGTGCCAGCTCACCAGGTCTAGCGGGACACTACGAGCAGTACTTC. Its translation: CASSPGLAGHYEQYF. This chain joins TRBV18 and TRBJ2-7, with 9 positions matching TRBD2. The CDR3 contains 15 residues. J lost 3 bases, V lost 2 bases, and 5 bases had no gene match. CDR1 is KGHSH, CDR2 LQKENI, per germline.

At least ten counts were recorded for this clonotype. This sequence may be a read error, since a much larger clone differs from it by one base. The chain recombines TRBV20-1 with TRBJ2-7; perhaps D is TRBD1 or TRBD2 (5 bases each). Trimming shortened V by 2 bases and J by 0 bases, and 17 bases separated the two germline ends. CDR1 and CDR2 (germline): DFQATT, SNEGSKA (reference sequence). The CDR3 is 16 amino acids. The chain's CDR3 is CSARRPGRVASYEQYF. CDR3 coding DNA: TGCAGTGCTAGACGGCCGGGGCGGGTCGCCTCCTACGAGCAGTACTTC.

This clonotype was seen repeatedly, ten times or more. The chain joins TRBV6-6 to TRBJ2-5; D is undetermined. Germline V gene lookup returns CDR1 MNHNY and CDR2 SVGAGI (reference sequence). The CDR3 spans 14 residues. V shed 0 bases and J shed 5 bases, with 10 bases lying between them. The CDR3 DNA follows: TGTGCCAGCAGTTACTCGCTAGGGCTGGAGACCCAGTACTTC. It is translated as CASSYSLGLETQYF.

As regards this clonotype: A much larger clone lies one base from this, so it may be a read error. V usage is TRBV3-1 and J usage is TRBJ1-2, with a possible D match to TRBD1 (5 bases). This CDR3 spans 17 amino acids. Trimming left V 2 bases short and J 1 base short, with 17 bases between. CDR1 is LGHDT, CDR2 YNNKEL, per germline (reference sequence). CDR3: CASSQFVGTEFNYGYTF. The CDR3 DNA reads TGTGCCAGCAGCCAATTCGTAGGGACGGAGTTTAACTATGGCTACACCTTC.

This clonotype has a handful of counts. The rearrangement joins TRBV28 to TRBJ2-1; 7 positions match TRBD1. Germline trimming cut 5 bases from V and 7 bases from J; bases unmatched to any gene: 8. The V gene's germline CDR1 is MDHEN and CDR2 SYDVKM. This CDR3 region has 14 residues. The CDR3: CASSRLQGTNEQFF. In DNA form, the CDR3 reads TGTGCCAGCAGTCGCTTACAGGGGACGAATGAGCAGTTCTTC.

This clonotype was found once. This chain joins TRBV7-9 and TRBJ2-1, with D tentatively TRBD2 (7 bases). The germline V and J ends were trimmed by 1 base and 8 bases, with 15 bases remaining between them. This CDR3 is built from 15 residues. Germline V gene data show CDR1 as SEHNR and CDR2 as FQNEAQ (reference sequence). Written as DNA, the CDR3 is TGTGCCAGCAGCTTAGTGGGGGGGCCGGTGGATGAGCAGTTCTTC. Protein product: CASSLVGGPVDEQFF.

This clonotype was counted many times. The chain combines TRBV5-1 with TRBJ2-1; 8 bases fit TRBD1. Germline lookup yields CDR1 SGHRS and CDR2 YFSETQ. V lost 4 bases and J lost 0; bases outside the gene matches: 3. The CDR3 covers 15 residues. CDR3 loop: CASSPGQASYNEQFF. Written as DNA, the CDR3 is TGCGCCAGCAGCCCGGGACAGGCCTCCTACAATGAGCAGTTCTTC.

With respect to this clonotype: The limits of the CDR3 on the DNA are not certain, so only TCRdb's listed CDR3 is given. The V call is TRBV20-1, the J call TRBJ1-2; TRBD1, the table's D call, was not compared with the DNA. Germline V gene data show CDR1 as DFQATT and CDR2 as SNEGSKA (reference sequence). With termini counted, the CDR3 has 13 amino acids. The CDR3 loop is CSARTGVGDGNAF.

This clonotype was counted at least ten times. V gene TRBV2 combines with J gene TRBJ2-2; no firm D call. Trimming took 7 bases from V and 1 from J, leaving 13 bases between them. The CDR3 spans 15 residues. Germline lookup yields CDR1 SNHLY and CDR2 FYNNEI. The CDR3 spells CASKIGPLNTGELFF. The DNA of the CDR3 is TGTGCCAGCAAGATTGGCCCCCTGAACACCGGGGAGCTGTTTTTT.

The chain combines TRBV18 with TRBJ2-3; the match to TRBD2 covers 15 bases. This CDR3 has 18 residues. V dropped 1 base and J dropped 4; count of bases not matched to a gene: 6. Germline values: CDR1 KGHSH, CDR2 LQKENI. The CDR3 coding sequence is TGTGCCAGCTCACCACGGACTAGCGGGAGGGCCGGGTCAGATACGCAGTATTTT. Translation: CASSPRTSGRAGSDTQYF.

V and J are TRBV19 and TRBJ1-5, with a weak D call TRBD1 (5 bases). The germline V and J ends were trimmed by 3 bases and 10 bases, with 16 bases remaining between them. The CDR3 length is 14 residues. The germline gives CDR1 LNHDA, CDR2 SQIVND (reference sequence). CDR3 loop: CASSIGQGSSPQHF. The CDR3 DNA reads as TGTGCCAGTAGTATCGGGCAGGGCAGTTCACCCCAGCATTTT.

On this clonotype itself: This sequence may be a read error, since a much larger clone differs from it by one base. The chain links TRBV20-1 to TRBJ2-5; possibly TRBD1 for D (7 bases). This CDR3 is built from 12 residues. Looked up from germline, CDR1 is DFQATT and CDR2 is SNEGSKA (reference sequence). Here the CDR3 DNA reads TGCAGTGCTGATGGCAGGGGGGAGACCCCGTACTTC. Encoded protein: CSADGRGETPYF.

This clonotype appeared many times. The chain recombines TRBV9 with TRBJ2-1; D is possibly TRBD2 (7 bases). Deletions cut 6 bases from V and 9 bases from J, with 19 bases between. The CDR3 length is 14 residues. Germline CDR1 SGDLS, CDR2 YYNGEE. CDR3 residues: CASNWGGARGEQFF. For the CDR3, the DNA is TGTGCCAGCAACTGGGGGGGGGCGAGGGGTGAGCAGTTCTTC.

This clonotype showed up many times. This chain joins TRBV6-6 and TRBJ1-4; D is ambiguous. Germline V CDR1 and CDR2: MNHNY, SVGAGI (reference sequence). V gave up 0 bases and J gave up 8 bases, with 13 bases separating them. The CDR3 sequence is 15 residues long. CDR3 DNA: TGTGCCAGCAGTTACTCTTCCCCACGGAAGGAAAAACTGTTTTTT. Translated, it gives CASSYSSPRKEKLFF.